The text below deals with one TCR beta chain. The germline gives CDR1 LNHDA, CDR2 SQIVND (reference sequence). The CDR3 sequence is 17 residues long. V lost 1 base and J lost 9, with 19 bases in between. This sample was included in a study of cytomegalovirus exposure and HLA in healthy donors. Repertoires were generated with immunoSEQ multiplex PCR, while TCRdb's copy carries only in-frame clones and drops some. Seen here are fewer than 85,000 clones, around 94% observed once, and the top ten hold around 0.65%. Sequences were obtained from PBMCs. This rearrangement joins TRBV19 to TRBJ1-6; maybe TRBD1 (6 bases). This receptor was obtained from a woman aged 18-30 years in good health and CMV-seronegative. This CDR3 reads CASSIVLMPGERSPLHF. The CDR3 region has the DNA TGTGCCAGTAGTATAGTTTTAATGCCAGGGGAGCGTTCACCCCTCCACTTT.